A single T cell receptor beta chain is shown here with its context. Germline V gene sequence: CDR1 SGHNT, CDR2 YYREEE (reference sequence). Trimming took 0 bases from V and 9 from J; bases not matched to a gene: 6. The CDR3 has 15 residues. The data originate from a study of cytomegalovirus exposure and HLA in healthy donors. Primers for the PCR totalled 60 Vbeta and 13 Jbeta. Sequencing was performed with immunoSEQ multiplex PCR; in TCRdb, only in-frame clones are kept and a portion is missing. The table lists 95,000 to 150,000 clones, around 78% of them singletons. The origin of this receptor is a man in his sixties in good health and CMV-seropositive. What was sequenced was PBMCs. The chain employs TRBV5-4 and TRBJ2-3, with 11 bases identical to TRBD2. The CDR3 DNA reads as TGTGCCAGCAGCTTGGTTACTAGCGGGGGTCCGACGCAGTATTTT. Encoded protein: CASSLVTSGGPTQYF.